This TCR beta chain derives from a study of cytomegalovirus exposure and HLA in healthy donors. At the level of the study: Out of approximately 170 million T cells, an earlier analysis found more than 95 million unique TCR beta sequences in total.

Findings and caveats of the study: Generally TCR sequences proved uncommon, though certain public TCRs appeared in numerous donors. Several of the most significant clusters appeared, in a later analysis, to be linked to common viral pathogens. Confirmation was obtained in vitro that a few CMV-associated chains are specific for CMV antigens.

PCR used 60 Vbeta primers and 13 Jbeta primers. The method was immunoSEQ multiplex PCR; TCRdb's version includes in-frame clones alone and lacks a portion of them. Seen here are about 140,000 clones, approximately 82% observed once, and the top ten hold approximately 1.3%. With regard to this clone: Its antigen is unidentified.

The ends were cut back, 3 bases at V and 10 bases at J, with 19 bases in the middle. The CDR3 consists of 15 residues. Germline lookup yields CDR1 SGHTA and CDR2 FQGNSA. J is TRBJ1-5 and V is TRBV7-2; TRBD1 might be the D (6 bases). This TCR derives from a man under 40 in good health and CMV-seropositive. Sequencing used PBMCs. The CDR3 DNA reads TGTGCCAGCAGCTTGGGGGCTGATGTGGGGCGCCCCCAGCATTTT. Its protein is CASSLGADVGRPQHF.